The clone carrying this T cell receptor beta chain occurred a few times. Its antigen is still unknown. The study ran its PCR with 60 Vbeta and 13 Jbeta primers. The data were produced by immunoSEQ multiplex PCR, yet TCRdb's version contains in-frame clones alone and is incomplete. The table includes about 83,000 clones, roughly 76% detected once. This record belongs to a study of cytomegalovirus exposure and HLA in healthy donors. Germline-derived CDR1 and CDR2 are LNHDA and SQIVND (reference sequence). This CDR3 is 18 amino acids long. The ends lost 6 bases at V and 6 bases at J; junction bases unmatched: 20. The study's findings and limits: Earlier analysis found most TCR beta V segments productive about 90% or about 30% of the time. It was shown in a later analysis that HLA-associated TCR beta chains were more clonally expanded than other, equally common chains.

J is TRBJ2-3 and V is TRBV19, with TRBD2 identical over 8 bases. Input material: PBMCs. The source is a woman aged 25 to 39 in good health and CMV-seronegative. In DNA form, the CDR3 reads TGTGCCAGTAGCTTCTCGGGTCAGGCGACTAGCGAAGGGGATACGCAGTATTTT. The encoded protein is CASSFSGQATSEGDTQYF.